This is a list of T cell receptor beta chains from one sample in a study of blood T cell repertoires in COVID-19. TCRdb's table, derived via immunoSEQ multiplex PCR, lists solely in-frame clones and lacks some. The table has roughly 290,000 clones, 70% to 85% seen once. Sequenced sample: peripheral blood. The receptors originated from a human donor with COVID-19, enrolled during active disease. The donor label of this sample is uncertain. The conserved cysteine and the conserved F or W are not part of the CDR3 here. The order of the fields is V gene, J gene, CDR3 protein.

TRBV6-6,TRBJ2-1,ASSLLAGHSNEQF
TRBV6-5,TRBJ1-1,ATKGGEGTEAF
TRBV4-2,TRBJ2-3,ASSHSTQGSRTDTQY
TRBV3-1/TRBV3-2,TRBJ2-7,ASSPGTGLREQY
TRBV7-9,TRBJ2-1,ASTEAGGAYNEQF
TRBV30,TRBJ1-5,AWSQPGQLNQPQH
TRBV3-1/TRBV3-2,TRBJ2-1,ASSQMTSGVSNEQF
TRBV2,TRBJ2-1,ASSPGEVSLF
TRBV7-8,TRBJ2-7,ASSPRLRTSGSYEQY
TRBV29-1,TRBJ1-2,SVGGLEKGGYT
TRBV14,TRBJ1-6,ASSQDLRNSPLH
TRBV7-9,TRBJ1-1,ASRPRTGRKTEAF
TRBV25-1,TRBJ2-5,ASRLGATQTQY
TRBV5-1,TRBJ2-7,ASSSDRDSSYEQY
TRBV18,TRBJ2-7,ASSPGLAGAGGEQY
TRBV5-5,TRBJ1-1,ASSPGSWRAVGIGTEAF
TRBV7-9,TRBJ2-7,ASSLGTGGGEQY
TRBV5-1,TRBJ1-1,ASSSLGVTEAF
TRBV19,TRBJ1-1,ASSNMGGSTEAF
TRBV29-1,TRBJ1-4,SVEPGQGGEKLF
TRBV28,TRBJ1-5,ASRIGGAYNQPQH
TRBV5-1,TRBJ2-1,ASSMPGEGEQF
TRBV19,TRBJ1-1,ASRSQGPNTEAF
TRBV5-6,TRBJ2-7,ASSLLWPGGENYEQY
TRBV3-1/TRBV3-2,TRBJ2-2,ASSPPGLAGGGLF
TRBV6-5,TRBJ1-5,ASSSTYSNQPQH
TRBV2,TRBJ1-1,ASSPGVGTEAF
TRBV11-2,TRBJ2-7,ASSFTGTEDEQY
TRBV19,TRBJ1-1,ASSITGGDYTEAF
TRBV4-3,TRBJ1-1,ASSQVSGPNTEAF
TRBV5-6,TRBJ2-1,ASSLKGLYNEQF
TRBV19,TRBJ1-4,ASSTGTPAPNEKLF
TRBV5-1,TRBJ1-1,ASSLEGTGEVTEAF
TRBV7-9,TRBJ2-7,ASSFQASSYEQY
TRBV15,TRBJ1-1,ATSREARDTEAF
TRBV7-2,TRBJ2-3,ASSSGLSTDTQY